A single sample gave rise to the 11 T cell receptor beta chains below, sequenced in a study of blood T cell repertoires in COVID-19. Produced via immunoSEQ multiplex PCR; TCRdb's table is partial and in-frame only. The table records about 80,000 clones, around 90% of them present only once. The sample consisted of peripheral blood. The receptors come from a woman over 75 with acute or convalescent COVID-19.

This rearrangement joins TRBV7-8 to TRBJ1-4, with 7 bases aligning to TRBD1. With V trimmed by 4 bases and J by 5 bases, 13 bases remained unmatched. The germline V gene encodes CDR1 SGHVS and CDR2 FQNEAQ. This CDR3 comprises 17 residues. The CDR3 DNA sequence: TGTGCCAGCAGCTCGAGACAGGGCCGGTGGGGGAATGAAAAACTGTTTTTT. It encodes CASSSRQGRWGNEKLFF.

The CDR3 DNA reads TGTGCCAGCAGTTACGAGTGGGGGCCCATCTCGTGGCAGTTCTTC. Its translation: CASSYEWGPISWQFF. The genes are TRBV6-5 and TRBJ2-1; D is possibly TRBD1 (6 bases). Germline V CDR1 and CDR2: MNHEY, SVGAGI. This CDR3 is built from 15 residues. The V end was cut by 2 bases, the J end by 12 bases, with 20 bases between.

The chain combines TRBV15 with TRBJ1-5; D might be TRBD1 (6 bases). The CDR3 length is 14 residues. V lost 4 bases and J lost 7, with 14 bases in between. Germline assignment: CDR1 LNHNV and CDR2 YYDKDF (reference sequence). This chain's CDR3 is CATSTTGMRQPQHF. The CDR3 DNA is TGTGCCACCAGCACAACAGGGATGAGACAGCCCCAGCATTTT. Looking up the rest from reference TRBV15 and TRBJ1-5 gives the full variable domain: DAMVIQNPRYQVTQFGKPVTLSCSQTLNHNVMYWYQQKSSQAPKLLFHYYDKDFNNEADTPDNFQSRRPNTSFCFLDIRSPGLGDTAMYLCATSTTGMRQPQHFGDGTRLSIL.

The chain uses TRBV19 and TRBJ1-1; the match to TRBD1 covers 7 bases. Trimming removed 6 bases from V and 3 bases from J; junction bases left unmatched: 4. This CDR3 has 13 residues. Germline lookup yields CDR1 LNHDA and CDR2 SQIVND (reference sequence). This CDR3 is CASSLDRDTEAFF. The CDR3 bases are TGTGCCAGTAGCCTCGACAGGGACACTGAAGCTTTCTTT.

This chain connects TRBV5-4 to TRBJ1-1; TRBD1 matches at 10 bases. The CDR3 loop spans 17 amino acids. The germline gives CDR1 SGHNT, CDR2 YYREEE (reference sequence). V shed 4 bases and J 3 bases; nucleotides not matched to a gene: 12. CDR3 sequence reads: CASSRTGGTGKDTEAFF. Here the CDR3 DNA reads TGTGCCAGCAGCCGGACAGGGGGGACGGGGAAGGACACTGAAGCTTTCTTT.

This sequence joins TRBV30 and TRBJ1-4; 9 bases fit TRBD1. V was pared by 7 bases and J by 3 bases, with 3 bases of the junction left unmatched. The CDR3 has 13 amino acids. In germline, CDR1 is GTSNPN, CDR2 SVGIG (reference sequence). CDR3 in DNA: TGTGCCTTAGACAGGGGGGCTAATGAAAAACTGTTTTTT. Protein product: CALDRGANEKLFF.

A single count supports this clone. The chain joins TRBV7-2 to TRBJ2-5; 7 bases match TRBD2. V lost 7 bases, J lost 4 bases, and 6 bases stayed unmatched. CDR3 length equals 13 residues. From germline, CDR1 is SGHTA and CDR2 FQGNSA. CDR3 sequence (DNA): TGTGCCAGCACCACTCGCGGGAGAGAGACCCAGTACTTC. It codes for CASTTRGRETQYF.

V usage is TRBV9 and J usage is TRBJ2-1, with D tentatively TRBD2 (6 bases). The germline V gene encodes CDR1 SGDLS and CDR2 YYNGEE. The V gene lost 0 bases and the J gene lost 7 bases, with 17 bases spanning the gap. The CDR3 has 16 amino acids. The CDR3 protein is CASSVDPGGAGNEQFF. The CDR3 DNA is TGTGCCAGCAGCGTAGACCCGGGCGGGGCGGGGAATGAGCAGTTCTTC.

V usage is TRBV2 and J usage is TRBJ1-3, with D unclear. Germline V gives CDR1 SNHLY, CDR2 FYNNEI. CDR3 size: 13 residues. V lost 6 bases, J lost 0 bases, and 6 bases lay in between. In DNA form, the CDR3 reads TGTGCCAGCAGACAGAACTCTGGAAACACCATATATTTT. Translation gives CASRQNSGNTIYF.

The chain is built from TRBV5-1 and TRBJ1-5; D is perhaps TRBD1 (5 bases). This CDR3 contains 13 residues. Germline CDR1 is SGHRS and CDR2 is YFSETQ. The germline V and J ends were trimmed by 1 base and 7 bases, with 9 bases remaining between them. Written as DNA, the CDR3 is TGCGCCAGCAGCTTGAGGGGTCGGCAGCCCCAGCATTTT. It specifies CASSLRGRQPQHF.

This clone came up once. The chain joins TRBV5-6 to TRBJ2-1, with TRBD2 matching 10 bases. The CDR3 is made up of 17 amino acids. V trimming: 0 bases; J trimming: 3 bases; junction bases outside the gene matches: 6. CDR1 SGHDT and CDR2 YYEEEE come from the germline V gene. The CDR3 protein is CASSLDGGLAVYNEQFF. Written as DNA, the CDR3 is TGTGCCAGCAGCTTGGATGGTGGACTAGCGGTCTACAATGAGCAGTTCTTC. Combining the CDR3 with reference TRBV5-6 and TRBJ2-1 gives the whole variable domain DAGVTQSPTHLIKTRGQQVTLRCSPKSGHDTVSWYQQALGQGPQFIFQYYEEEERQRGNFPDRFSGHQFPNYSSELNVNALLLGDSALYLCASSLDGGLAVYNEQFFGPGTRLTVL.